These 5 T cell receptor beta chains were all obtained from the same sample, sequenced in a study of blood T cell repertoires in COVID-19. TCRdb's copy holds only in-frame clones and misses some; the assay was immunoSEQ multiplex PCR. In the table there are roughly 230,000 clones, around 85% of which are singletons. What was sequenced was peripheral blood. Every receptor here comes from a man in his fifties or sixties with COVID-19, enrolled during active disease.

The V call is TRBV3-1 (or the pseudogene TRBV3-2), the J call TRBJ2-2; 13 bases align to TRBD2. The CDR3 sequence is 17 residues long. Germline values: CDR1 LGHDT, CDR2 YNNKEL (reference sequence). V lost 4 bases and J lost 5; bases outside the gene matches: 7. The CDR3 here is CASSRTTTSGGTGELFF. CDR3 DNA sequence: TGTGCCAGCAGCCGAACGACGACTAGCGGGGGGACCGGGGAGCTGTTTTTT.

This rearrangement joins TRBV28 to TRBJ1-2; D ambiguous. The CDR3 contains 13 residues. The ends were cut back, 4 bases at V and 7 bases at J, with 13 bases in the middle. Germline CDR1 and CDR2: MDHEN and SYDVKM. CDR3 region: CASSSRAQFGYTF. CDR3 bases: TGTGCCAGCAGTTCGCGGGCTCAGTTTGGCTACACCTTC.

The chain uses TRBV6-4 and TRBJ2-3; D is unclear. The CDR3 loop spans 13 amino acids. Germline CDR1 is MRHNA and CDR2 is SNTAGT. V was cut by 5 bases and J by 11 bases, with 17 bases left in between. The CDR3 nucleotides are TGTGCCAGCAGTTTTGAGCCCAGGTCGGTGCAGTATTTT. Protein sequence: CASSFEPRSVQYF.

The chain joins TRBV30 to TRBJ1-2, with 9 bases aligning to TRBD1. Losses at the gene ends were 2 bases for V and 2 bases for J; bases not matched to a gene: 6. Per the germline V gene, CDR1 is GTSNPN and CDR2 is SVGIG (reference sequence). CDR3 length equals 15 residues. This CDR3 is CAWSLGGTGNYGYTF. DNA of the CDR3: TGTGCCTGGAGTCTAGGGGGGACAGGGAACTATGGCTACACCTTC. The whole variable domain, remainder taken from reference TRBV30 and TRBJ1-2, is SQTIHQWPATLVQPVGSPLSLECTVEGTSNPNLYWYRQAAGRGLQLLFYSVGIGQISSEVPQNLSASRPQDRQFILSSKKLLLSDSGFYLCAWSLGGTGNYGYTFGSGTRLTVV.

The V gene is TRBV3-1 (or the pseudogene TRBV3-2), the J gene TRBJ1-6; 8 nucleotides match TRBD1. J gave up 11 bases and V 4 bases, and 10 bases lay outside the gene matches. The CDR3 length is 15 residues. Per germline, CDR1 LGHDT and CDR2 YNNKEL (reference sequence). CDR3 region: CASSRGTGLWAPLHF. In DNA form, the CDR3 reads TGTGCCAGCAGCCGAGGGACAGGCCTTTGGGCACCCCTCCACTTT.